The present T cell receptor beta chain was sequenced within a study of blood T cell repertoires in COVID-19. The CDR3 runs 17 residues. Trimming took 3 bases from V and 4 from J; bases not matched to a gene: 7. Germline lookup yields CDR1 LNHDA and CDR2 SQIVND (reference sequence). Profiling relied on immunoSEQ multiplex PCR, and the TCRdb table lists in-frame clones only, not all of them. The repertoire consists of hundreds of thousands of clones, with roughly 86% occurring once and the leading ten covering roughly 3%. The rearrangement joins TRBV19 to TRBJ2-6; TRBD1 aligns across 9 bases. Sequencing was done on a sample of peripheral blood. The receptor comes from a man aged 55 to 70 with acute or convalescent COVID-19. Written as DNA, the CDR3 is TGTGCCAGTAGTATCGCGGGACAGGGAGCCGGGGCCAACGTCCTGACTTTC. It specifies CASSIAGQGAGANVLTF.